The 9 T cell receptor beta chains presented below share a single source sample, sequenced in a study of human T cells and chemical hapten exposure (dated by TCRdb to the early 2020s). Libraries came from RACE. The data were produced on a NextSeq 500. TCRdb cleaned the public reads at Q25 with fastp, built clones with MiXCR and kept in-frame beta chains. Rows matching on CDR3 protein sequence are summarized as one entry with the most common DNA and genes. The sample has 140,000 or so distinct CDR3 sequences on record, 12% of them singletons. The ten largest clones represent approximately 1.3% of the sample. Read against the paper, the sample's time point label means: patch test 2, 6 weeks after DPC sensitization. What this sample's treatment or condition label stands for: therapeutic diphenylcyclopropenone sensitization with weekly scalp DPC. This specimen consisted of whole blood, obtained in connection with sensitization to the hapten diphenylcyclopropenone (DPC). The receptors shown here come from a woman between 50 and 59 years old with alopecia areata. Some clones in this sample may be carry-over from other donors' samples.

This sequence joins TRBV5-1 and TRBJ2-1; D may match TRBD1 or TRBD2 (5 bases each). Trimming removed 7 bases from V and 0 bases from J, with 14 bases in between. There are 15 residues in the CDR3. Looked up from germline, CDR1 is SGHRS and CDR2 is YFSETQ. The CDR3 nucleotides are TGCGCCAGCCAGCGGCAGGGAAGCTCCTACAATGAGCAGTTCTTC. This codes for CASQRQGSSYNEQFF. The variable domain in full, with the rest retrieved from reference TRBV5-1 and TRBJ2-1, is KAGVTQTPRYLIKTRGQQVTLSCSPISGHRSVSWYQQTPGQGLQFLFEYFSETQRNKGNFPGRFSGRQFSNSRSEMNVSTLELGDSALYLCASQRQGSSYNEQFFGPGTRLTVL.

This clonotype has a count of ten or more. J is TRBJ2-1 and V is TRBV6-2 or TRBV6-3, with 10 bases that match TRBD2. The CDR3 covers 15 residues. The J segment lost 4 bases and the V segment lost 4 bases, leaving 4 bases of the junction unmatched. Germline CDR1 MNHEY, CDR2 SVGEGT. CDR3 amino acids: CASSFLAGVYNEQFF. The DNA for the CDR3 is TGTGCCAGCAGTTTCCTAGCGGGAGTTTACAATGAGCAGTTCTTC.

This clonotype came up many times. V and J are TRBV7-2 and TRBJ2-7, with D perhaps assigned TRBD1 or TRBD2 (5 bases each). The CDR3 totals 14 residues. Between the trimmed V and J ends, which lost 0 bases and 5 bases, there was a span of 11 bases. The germline gives CDR1 SGHTA, CDR2 FQGNSA. The CDR3 DNA reads TGTGCCAGCAGCTTAGCCTTGGGACGTAACGAGCAGTACTTC. It encodes CASSLALGRNEQYF.

This clonotype appeared a few times. V and J are TRBV30 and TRBJ2-2; 7 nucleotides line up with TRBD1. Unmatched junction bases numbered 9, after V lost 2 bases and J lost 3 bases. The CDR3 is made up of 16 amino acids. Germline V gene data show CDR1 as GTSNPN and CDR2 as SVGIG (reference sequence). The CDR3 reads CAWSPWGQFYTGELFF. In DNA, the CDR3 is TGTGCCTGGAGTCCCTGGGGACAGTTTTACACCGGGGAGCTGTTTTTT.

This clonotype has just one count. The chain employs TRBV20-1 and TRBJ1-3, with a possible D match to TRBD1 (5 bases). CDR1 and CDR2 from the germline V gene are DFQATT and SNEGSKA (reference sequence). The V and J ends lost 5 bases and 1 base respectively, with 12 bases between them. This CDR3 region has 14 residues. The CDR3 loop reads CSAPDGGSGNTIYF. CDR3 in DNA: TGCAGTGCTCCCGACGGGGGATCTGGAAACACCATATATTTT.

The chain joins TRBV20-1 to TRBJ2-1, with TRBD2 matching 10 bases. CDR3 length equals 16 residues. Germline lookup yields CDR1 DFQATT and CDR2 SNEGSKA (reference sequence). The ends lost 6 bases at V and 7 bases at J; junction bases unmatched: 15. The CDR3: CSAFPLTSGKGNEQFF. The CDR3 bases are TGCAGTGCGTTCCCCCTTACTAGCGGGAAGGGTAATGAGCAGTTCTTC.

The rearrangement joins TRBV12-3 or TRBV12-4 to TRBJ2-3; D remains unclear. The length of the CDR3 is 14 residues. The germline V and J ends were trimmed by 3 bases and 6 bases, with 13 bases remaining between them. The CDR3 spells CASSFRPYGDTQYF. The CDR3 region has the DNA TGTGCCAGCAGTTTTAGGCCCTACGGTGATACGCAGTATTTT.

This clonotype showed up many times. The chain recombines TRBV7-6 with TRBJ2-1; 7 nucleotides match TRBD1. Germline V lookup: CDR1 SGHVS, CDR2 FNYEAQ. The CDR3 has 13 residues. The trim removed 1 base at V and 8 bases at J, leaving 2 bases unmatched. The CDR3 reads CASSLVQGDEQFF. CDR3 nucleotide sequence: TGTGCCAGCAGCTTAGTTCAGGGGGATGAGCAGTTCTTC. Drawing the rest from reference TRBV7-6 and TRBJ2-1, the complete variable domain is GAGVSQSPRYKVTKRGQDVALRCDPISGHVSLYWYRQALGQGPEFLTYFNYEAQQDKSGLPNDRFSAERPEGSISTLTIQRTEQRDSAMYRCASSLVQGDEQFFGPGTRLTVL.

This clonotype was observed a few times. The chain has TRBV29-1 and TRBJ1-2; D is ambiguous. Trimming pared 6 bases from V and 4 bases from J, leaving 9 bases between. The germline CDR1 and CDR2 sequences are SQVTM and ANQGSEA. CDR3 size: 11 residues. The CDR3 reads CSVGGPYGYTF. CDR3 DNA: TGCAGCGTGGGTGGACCCTATGGCTACACCTTC. Complete variable domain (other parts from reference TRBV29-1 and TRBJ1-2): SAVISQKPSRDICQRGTSLTIQCQVDSQVTMMFWYRQQPGQSLTLIATANQGSEATYESGFVIDKFPISRPNLTFSTLTVSNMSPEDSSIYLCSVGGPYGYTFGSGTRLTVV.